These 25 T cell receptor beta chains share one sample of origin, sequenced in a study of beta chain features in type 1 diabetes. Study-wide findings and caveats: For Type 1 diabetes patients, all four CD4+ subsets carried TCRB CDR3s that were moderately but significantly shorter.

Since all of the isolated RNA was reverse transcribed, expressed TCRB transcripts were what got sequenced. Sequenced by immunoSEQ multiplex PCR; TCRdb stores in-frame clones only, minus some. The profile covers about 340,000 clones, with approximately 15% appearing a single time and 0.015% taken by the ten largest. These receptors' targets are unknown. The sequencing sample was made of naive CD4+ T cells from blood. Receptors were obtained from a woman between 18 and 29 years old with type 1 diabetes.

The J gene is TRBJ2-1, the V gene TRBV5-1, with D possibly matching TRBD1 (5 bases). Trimming shortened V by 4 bases and J by 10 bases, and 21 bases separated the two germline ends. The CDR3 has 15 amino acids. Germline values: CDR1 SGHRS, CDR2 YFSETQ. CDR3 amino acids: CASSPGQGLSLEQFF. The CDR3 DNA reads as TGCGCCAGCAGCCCCGGTCAGGGTCTTTCTTTGGAGCAGTTCTTC.

The chain employs TRBV5-5 and TRBJ2-4; TRBD2 matches 7 bases. Trimming at V came to 4 bases and at J to 7 bases, leaving 11 bases not matched to a gene. In germline, CDR1 is SGHKS, CDR2 YYEKEE (reference sequence). The CDR3 contains 15 residues. The CDR3 sequence is CASSPEGDYYNIQYF. The CDR3 DNA sequence: TGTGCCAGCAGCCCAGAAGGGGACTATTATAACATTCAGTACTTC.

This chain connects TRBV7-9 to TRBJ2-7; the match to TRBD2 covers 8 bases. The germline CDR1 and CDR2 sequences are SEHNR and FQNEAQ (reference sequence). The CDR3 consists of 14 residues. The J segment lost 2 bases and the V segment lost 5 bases, leaving 5 bases of the junction unmatched. CDR3 in amino acids: CASSPRTSTYEQYF. The CDR3 coding sequence is TGTGCCAGCAGCCCTAGGACTAGCACCTACGAGCAGTACTTC.

A word on this clone: Within the sample, other DNA sequences also encode this same CDR3. The V call is TRBV11-2, the J call TRBJ2-7; 8 positions match TRBD2. The CDR3 runs 15 residues. J lost 2 bases, V lost 4 bases, and 7 bases had no gene match. CDR1 and CDR2 from the germline V gene are SGHAT and FQNNGV. CDR3 in amino acids: CASSSLAGVTYEQYF. The CDR3 DNA reads TGTGCCAGCAGCTCCCTAGCGGGCGTCACCTACGAGCAGTACTTC. The whole variable domain, filled in from reference TRBV11-2 and TRBJ2-7, reads EAGVAQSPRYKIIEKRQSVAFWCNPISGHATLYWYQQILGQGPKLLIQFQNNGVVDDSQLPKDRFSAERLKGVDSTLKIQPAKLEDSAVYLCASSSLAGVTYEQYFGPGTRLTVT.

This clone has just a few counts. The chain carries TRBV19 and TRBJ1-4, with D unresolved. CDR3 size: 11 residues. The V gene lost 5 bases and the J gene lost 8 bases, with 6 bases spanning the gap. Germline V lookup: CDR1 LNHDA, CDR2 SQIVND (reference sequence). Here the CDR3 DNA reads TGTGCCAGTAGTCTCAGGGAAAAACTGTTTTTT. Its translation: CASSLREKLFF.

This chain joins TRBV18 and TRBJ1-2, with 7 bases matching TRBD1. Germline trimming cut 6 bases from V and 4 bases from J; bases unmatched to any gene: 5. The CDR3 runs 13 residues. Germline V lookup: CDR1 KGHSH, CDR2 LQKENI. CDR3 nucleotide sequence: TGTGCCAGCTCGCCGACAGGGCTCTATGGCTACACCTTC. Protein: CASSPTGLYGYTF.

This clone has a handful of counts. The rearrangement joins TRBV28 to TRBJ2-7; 8 bases match TRBD2. Germline loops: CDR1 MDHEN, CDR2 SYDVKM. Trimming at V came to 6 bases and at J to 3 bases, leaving 1 base not matched to a gene. There are 12 residues in the CDR3. The CDR3 spells CASSAGGYEQYF. CDR3 DNA sequence: TGTGCCAGCAGCGCGGGAGGCTACGAGCAGTACTTC.

This chain connects TRBV7-2 to TRBJ2-5; 7 bases are a match to TRBD2. The CDR3 consists of 14 residues. CDR1 SGHTA and CDR2 FQGNSA come from the germline V gene. The junction had 6 bases not matched to a gene; V was cut back by 1 base and J by 7 bases. CDR3 in DNA: TGTGCCAGCAGCTTAGAAGCGGGAACCGGGACCCAGTACTTC. Translated, it gives CASSLEAGTGTQYF.

This clone occurred a few times. V usage is TRBV5-1 and J usage is TRBJ1-5; no clear D. CDR1 and CDR2 (germline): SGHRS, YFSETQ. CDR3 length: 13 residues. The V end was cut by 0 bases, the J end by 4 bases, with 5 bases between. CDR3 region: CASSLDSNQPQHF. The CDR3 DNA follows: TGCGCCAGCAGCTTGGACAGTAATCAGCCCCAGCATTTT.

This clone was seen only a few times. This chain joins TRBV30 and TRBJ1-1, with 8 positions matching TRBD1. The germline V gene encodes CDR1 GTSNPN and CDR2 SVGIG (reference sequence). This CDR3 comprises 14 residues. With V trimmed by 0 bases and J by 3 bases, 3 bases remained unmatched. The CDR3 DNA sequence: TGTGCCTGGAGTGTTGGACAGGGAGACACTGAAGCTTTCTTT. It encodes CAWSVGQGDTEAFF.

This clone appeared a few times. This chain links TRBV28 with TRBJ2-1; 10 bases agree with TRBD2. CDR1 and CDR2 from the germline V gene are MDHEN and SYDVKM. V gave up 6 bases and J gave up 10 bases; unmatched junction bases: 12. The CDR3 has 15 amino acids. The CDR3 nucleotides are TGTGCCAGCAGCCGAAGCCTAGCGGGAGCTCACGAGCAGTTCTTC. Translating gives CASSRSLAGAHEQFF.

This clone appeared a few times. The genes are TRBV28 and TRBJ2-1; 8 nucleotides match TRBD2. V dropped 6 bases and J dropped 3; count of bases not matched to a gene: 13. The V gene's germline CDR1 is MDHEN and CDR2 SYDVKM. This CDR3 is 17 amino acids long. The CDR3 here is CASRNLGGTSNYNEQFF. The DNA of the CDR3 is TGTGCCAGCAGAAACCTAGGGGGGACTAGTAACTACAATGAGCAGTTCTTC.

V is TRBV19 and J is TRBJ2-2, with 9 bases lining up with TRBD2. V lost 9 bases, J lost 2 bases, and 4 bases stayed unmatched. The CDR3 length is 14 residues. Germline V gene data show CDR1 as LNHDA and CDR2 as SQIVND (reference sequence). The CDR3 is CASTSGPNTGELFF. As DNA, the CDR3 is TGTGCCAGCACTAGCGGGCCTAACACCGGGGAGCTGTTTTTT.

The J gene is TRBJ1-2, the V gene TRBV6-6; the match to TRBD1 covers 7 bases. This CDR3 is 13 amino acids long. V gave up 4 bases and J gave up 4 bases; unmatched junction bases: 3. Germline lookup yields CDR1 MNHNY and CDR2 SVGAGI (reference sequence). The CDR3 region is CASSSDRVYGYTF. In DNA, the CDR3 is TGTGCCAGCAGTTCCGACAGGGTCTATGGCTACACCTTC.

V usage is TRBV7-9 and J usage is TRBJ1-1, with D possibly being TRBD1 (5 bases). CDR3 length: 13 residues. Trimming took 7 bases from V and 5 from J, leaving 14 bases between them. Germline-derived CDR1 and CDR2 are SEHNR and FQNEAQ (reference sequence). In DNA, the CDR3 is TGTGCCAGCAAGGGCAGGGAAGGAACTGAAGCTTTCTTT. This encodes CASKGREGTEAFF.

This clone was observed a few times. This chain links TRBV10-2 with TRBJ2-1; 8 bases are a match to TRBD2. The CDR3 loop spans 15 amino acids. The V gene end was trimmed by 4 bases and the J gene end by 5 bases; junction bases not matched to a gene: 7. Germline V gene sequence: CDR1 WSHSY, CDR2 SAAADI. CDR3 protein: CASSAGTSVDNEQFF. The DNA for the CDR3 is TGCGCCAGCAGTGCAGGGACTAGTGTAGACAATGAGCAGTTCTTC.

The gene calls are TRBV11-2 and TRBJ2-7; TRBD1 is a possible D gene (6 bases). V lost 5 bases, J lost 2 bases, and 13 bases lay in between. The CDR3 runs to 14 residues. From germline, CDR1 is SGHAT and CDR2 FQNNGV. In DNA form, the CDR3 reads TGTGCCAGCAGCCCCCGAGGGGGAGCCTACGAGCAGTACGTC. It translates to CASSPRGGAYEQYV.

This sequence joins TRBV29-1 and TRBJ1-2; maybe TRBD1 (6 bases). Trimming left V 4 bases short and J 4 bases short, with 13 bases between. The CDR3 is made up of 13 amino acids. Looked up from germline, CDR1 is SQVTM and CDR2 is ANQGSEA. CDR3 in DNA: TGCAGCGTTGCAGGGGTCCTGGGCTATGGCTACACCTTC. Translation gives CSVAGVLGYGYTF.

The gene calls are TRBV18 and TRBJ2-5; 8 bases are shared with TRBD2. There are 12 residues in the CDR3. With 6 bases clipped from V and 4 bases from J, the junction kept 1 base outside the gene matches. Germline-derived CDR1 and CDR2 are KGHSH and LQKENI. The CDR3 region is CASSGLGETQYF. As DNA, the CDR3 is TGTGCCAGCTCGGGACTAGGAGAGACCCAGTACTTC.

V and J are TRBV9 and TRBJ2-1, with 8 bases fitting TRBD2. The CDR3 contains 18 residues. Losses at the gene ends were 0 bases for V and 6 bases for J; bases not matched to a gene: 14. The germline V gene has CDR1 SGDLS and CDR2 YYNGEE. CDR3 protein: CASSVVPLGAGGRNEQFF. The CDR3 nucleotides are TGTGCCAGCAGCGTAGTGCCCTTAGGGGCGGGAGGTCGCAATGAGCAGTTCTTC.

This clone was detected only a few times. The rearrangement links TRBV19 to TRBJ2-2; 9 positions match TRBD1. CDR1 is LNHDA and CDR2 is SQIVND in the germline V gene (reference sequence). This CDR3 region has 15 residues. J lost 6 bases, V lost 5 bases, and 7 bases had no gene match. The CDR3 DNA reads TGTGCCAGTAGTCCTCCGGGACAGGGACCCGGGGAGCTGTTTTTT. Amino acids: CASSPPGQGPGELFF.

This clone was counted between two and nine times. An end of the junction does not agree with germline; a read error may underlie this. J is TRBJ2-6 and V is TRBV7-2; D is undetermined. CDR1 is SGHTA and CDR2 is FQGNSA in the germline V gene. CDR3 length: 16 amino acids. DNA for the CDR3: TGTGCCAGCAACTTAAAGGAGTTGTCTGGGGCCAACGTCCTGACTTTC. Encoded protein: CASNLKELSGANVLTF.

A few counts support this clone. The chain links TRBV5-1 to TRBJ2-5; D not resolved. V gave up 1 base and J gave up 4 bases, with 8 bases separating them. The germline CDR1 and CDR2 sequences are SGHRS and YFSETQ. The length of the CDR3 is 13 residues. The chain's CDR3 is CASSLTVLETQYF. The DNA of the CDR3 is TGCGCCAGCAGCTTGACAGTGTTAGAGACCCAGTACTTC.

This clone was seen a few times. This chain connects TRBV5-1 to TRBJ1-1; 7 bases match TRBD1. V was pared by 4 bases and J by 4 bases, with 7 bases of the junction left unmatched. Germline V gene data show CDR1 as SGHRS and CDR2 as YFSETQ. The CDR3 totals 14 residues. CDR3 coding DNA: TGCGCCAGCAGCCCCTCGACAGGGTCCACTGAAGCTTTCTTT. Its protein product is CASSPSTGSTEAFF.

This clone was found a few times. DNA of the CDR3: TGTGCCAGCCTCGACTACGGTGGTCTATACGAGCAGTACTTC. It translates to CASLDYGGLYEQYF. V and J are TRBV28 and TRBJ2-7; perhaps TRBD2 as D (5 bases). The V end lost 8 bases, the J end lost 4 bases, and 18 bases lay between the germline ends. Germline loops: CDR1 MDHEN, CDR2 SYDVKM. The CDR3 covers 14 residues.